These 12 T cell receptor beta chains came from one sample sequenced in a study of regulatory T cells in long-lasting Graves disease. Documented time point: persistent/refractory GD, antithyroid drugs over 5 years with positive TRAb. From RNA extracted from PBMCs, the TCR library was made. In building TCR beta libraries, iRepertoire HTBI primers were used together with Arm-PCR of CDR3 regions. TCRdb re-analysed the multiplex PCR reads in MiXCR, keeping a single row per CDR3 protein. Found here are under 450,000 distinct CDR3 sequences, around 24% of them singletons; the top ten hold roughly a quarter. The input for sequencing was peripheral blood mononuclear cells (PBMCs), taken when the disease was refractory, from a patient treated with antithyroid drugs. Receptors were obtained from a female donor with Graves disease.

At least ten counts were recorded for this clonotype. This chain connects TRBV28 to TRBJ2-7, with 12 bases that match TRBD2. The CDR3 sequence is 15 residues long. V gave up 8 bases and J gave up 1 base; unmatched junction bases: 6. Germline CDR1 MDHEN, CDR2 SYDVKM. As DNA, the CDR3 is TGTGCCAGCCAGACTAGCGGGAGTTCATCCTACGAGCAGTACTTC. Encoded protein: CASQTSGSSSYEQYF.

To note about this clonotype: The germline gene is not matched at one end of the junction; a read error may be the cause. The genes are TRBV20-1 and TRBJ2-7, with TRBD2 identical over 8 bases. CDR1 DFQATT and CDR2 SNEGSKA come from the germline V gene (reference sequence). This CDR3 is 12 amino acids long. The CDR3 is CSASAGVYEQYF. CDR3 coding DNA: TGCAGTGCCTCAGCGGGGGTCTACGAGCAGTACTTT.

The table lists this clonotype with a few counts. A much larger clone lies a single base off, so this may be a read error. The chain employs TRBV28 and TRBJ2-7; D remains unclear. Per the germline V gene, CDR1 is MDHEN and CDR2 is SYDVKM. This CDR3 is built from 15 residues. V was cut by 4 bases and J by 3 bases, with 16 bases left in between. The CDR3 region is CASSSSIGRIYEQYF. The CDR3 DNA reads as TGTGCCAGCAGTTCCTCGATAGGGCGGATCTACGAGCAGTACTTC.

At least ten counts were recorded for this clonotype. The chain has TRBV19 and TRBJ1-4, with a tentative D call TRBD1 (5 bases). The V end lost 6 bases, the J end lost 10 bases, and 21 bases lay between the germline ends. Germline CDR1 and CDR2: LNHDA and SQIVND (reference sequence). This CDR3 region has 15 residues. CDR3 residues: CASRSLDGDSGKLFF. The CDR3 bases are TGTGCCAGTAGGTCTTTGGACGGGGACTCGGGAAAACTGTTTTTT.

A few counts support this clonotype. The genes are TRBV7-2 and TRBJ2-7, with 8 nucleotides matching TRBD1. Losses at the gene ends were 6 bases for V and 3 bases for J; bases not matched to a gene: 7. The CDR3 consists of 14 residues. The germline V gene encodes CDR1 SGHTA and CDR2 FQGNSA. This chain's CDR3 is CASRAGTGGYEQYF. The CDR3 DNA sequence: TGTGCCAGCAGGGCAGGGACAGGCGGCTACGAGCAGTACTTC.

The J gene is TRBJ2-7, the V gene TRBV30; unclear D gene. Deletions cut 0 bases from V and 2 bases from J, with 14 bases between. The length of the CDR3 is 15 residues. Germline lookup yields CDR1 GTSNPN and CDR2 SVGIG (reference sequence). The CDR3 nucleotides read TGTGCCTGGAGTGTACTCTCCAACAGAGCCTACGAGCAGTACTTC. This gives the protein CAWSVLSNRAYEQYF.

A remark on this clonotype: Since a much larger clone is just one base distant, this may be a read error. The rearrangement links TRBV6-1 to TRBJ1-5; no firm D call. The length of the CDR3 is 15 residues. Germline-derived CDR1 and CDR2 are MNHNS and SASEGT. The CDR3 protein is CASTDPSRRNQPEHF. CDR3 DNA: TGTGCCAGCACCGACCCCTCCAGGCGAAATCAGCCCGAGCATTTT.

V and J are TRBV9 and TRBJ1-1; D not certain. CDR3 length: 15 amino acids. Trimming took 0 bases from V and 2 from J, leaving 11 bases between them. Per germline, CDR1 SGDLS and CDR2 YYNGEE. CDR3 coding DNA: TGTGCCAGCAGCGTAGGCCCAGGCCCAAACACTGAAGCTTTCTTT. Amino acid sequence: CASSVGPGPNTEAFF.

This clonotype was found a few times. The rearrangement links TRBV30 to TRBJ1-6; 8 bases match TRBD1. Looked up from germline, CDR1 is GTSNPN and CDR2 is SVGIG (reference sequence). This CDR3 is 14 amino acids long. Trimming removed 0 bases from V and 10 bases from J; junction bases left unmatched: 5. The CDR3 nucleotides are TGTGCCTGGAGTGTCGGGACAGGCCAGTCACCCCTCCACTTT. It specifies CAWSVGTGQSPLHF.

The V gene is TRBV4-2, the J gene TRBJ1-5; 9 bases line up with TRBD1. The CDR3 consists of 16 residues. V lost 1 base and J lost 2; bases outside the gene matches: 3. The germline gives CDR1 LGHNA, CDR2 YNFKEQ. The CDR3 loop is CASSQATGGGNQPQHF. The CDR3 nucleotides are TGTGCCAGCAGCCAAGCGACAGGGGGGGGCAATCAGCCCCAGCATTTT.

This clonotype was counted once. The chain is built from TRBV15 and TRBJ2-5, with 8 bases fitting TRBD2. The V gene's germline CDR1 is LNHNV and CDR2 YYDKDF (reference sequence). J was trimmed by 9 bases and V by 0 bases; bases with no gene match: 6. The CDR3 sequence is 14 residues long. The CDR3 loop is CATSREGSGISQYF. The CDR3 coding sequence is TGTGCCACCAGCAGAGAGGGTAGCGGGATATCCCAGTACTTC. Using reference TRBV15 and TRBJ2-5 for the parts outside the CDR3, the full variable domain is DAMVIQNPRYQVTQFGKPVTLSCSQTLNHNVMYWYQQKSSQAPKLLFHYYDKDFNNEADTPDNFQSRRPNTSFCFLDIRSPGLGDTAMYLCATSREGSGISQYFGPGTRLLVL.

CDR3 amino acids: CASSIRTGTAEQYF. The DNA of the CDR3 is TGTGCCAGTAGTATCCGGACCGGGACCGCCGAGCAGTACTTC. This chain joins TRBV19 and TRBJ2-7, with D perhaps being TRBD1 or TRBD2 (5 bases each). CDR1 is LNHDA and CDR2 is SQIVND in the germline V gene (reference sequence). Trimming removed 3 bases from V and 6 bases from J, with 15 bases in between. The CDR3 loop spans 14 amino acids. The full variable domain, rest sourced from reference TRBV19 and TRBJ2-7, is DGGITQSPKYLFRKEGQNVTLSCEQNLNHDAMYWYRQDPGQGLRLIYYSQIVNDFQKGDIAEGYSVSREKKESFPLTVTSAQKNPTAFYLCASSIRTGTAEQYFGPGTRLTVT.